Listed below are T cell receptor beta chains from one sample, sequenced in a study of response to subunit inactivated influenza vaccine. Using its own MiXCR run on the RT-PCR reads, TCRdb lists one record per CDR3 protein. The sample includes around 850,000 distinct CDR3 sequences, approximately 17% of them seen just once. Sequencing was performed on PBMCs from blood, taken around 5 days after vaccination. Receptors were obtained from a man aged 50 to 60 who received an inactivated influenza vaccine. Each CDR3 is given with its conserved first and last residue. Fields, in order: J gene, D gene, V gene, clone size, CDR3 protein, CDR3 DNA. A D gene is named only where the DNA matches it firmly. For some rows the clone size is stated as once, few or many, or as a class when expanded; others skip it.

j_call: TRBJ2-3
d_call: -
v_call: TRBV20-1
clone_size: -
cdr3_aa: CSARQGALRGTDTQYF
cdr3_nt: TGCAGTGCACGACAGGGAGCCCTGCGGGGGACAGATACGCAGTATTTT

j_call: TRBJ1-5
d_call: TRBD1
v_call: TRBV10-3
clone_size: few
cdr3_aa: CAISDPADRDNQPQHF
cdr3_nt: TGTGCCATCAGTGACCCCGCCGACAGGGACAATCAGCCCCAGCATTTT

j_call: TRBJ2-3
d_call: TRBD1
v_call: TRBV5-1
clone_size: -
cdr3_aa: CASRDRQGSGTDTQYF
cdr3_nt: TGCGCCAGCAGAGACCGACAGGGGAGTGGCACAGATACGCAGTATTTT

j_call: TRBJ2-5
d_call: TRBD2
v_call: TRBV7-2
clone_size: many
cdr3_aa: CASSLLAGGRETQYF
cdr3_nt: TGTGCCAGCAGCCTCCTAGCGGGAGGACGAGAGACCCAGTACTTC

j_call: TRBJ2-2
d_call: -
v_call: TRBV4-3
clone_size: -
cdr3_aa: CASSQYWVGGTSNTGELFF
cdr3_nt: TGCGCCAGCAGCCAATATTGGGTAGGGGGGACATCGAACACCGGGGAGCTGTTTTTT

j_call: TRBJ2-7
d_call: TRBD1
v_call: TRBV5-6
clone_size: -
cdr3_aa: CASSFGQGASSYEQYF
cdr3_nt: TGTGCCAGCAGCTTCGGACAGGGGGCCAGTTCCTACGAGCAGTACTTC

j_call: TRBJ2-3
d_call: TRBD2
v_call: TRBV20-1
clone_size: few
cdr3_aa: CSARMGLAGGSDTQYF
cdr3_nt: TGCAGTGCTAGGATGGGACTAGCGGGGGGCTCAGATACGCAGTATTTT

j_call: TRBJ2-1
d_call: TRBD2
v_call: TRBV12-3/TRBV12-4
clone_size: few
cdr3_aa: CASSPRLAGGLQQFF
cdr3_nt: TGTGCCAGCAGCCCCCGACTAGCGGGGGGCCTCCAGCAGTTCTTC

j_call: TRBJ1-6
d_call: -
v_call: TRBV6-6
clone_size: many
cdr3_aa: CASSQAEGSPLHF
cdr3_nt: TGTGCCAGCAGCCAGGCGGAAGGTTCACCCCTCCACTTT

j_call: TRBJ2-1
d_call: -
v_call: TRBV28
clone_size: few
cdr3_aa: CASSPPLYEQFF
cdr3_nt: TGTGCCAGCAGTCCTCCTCTCTATGAGCAGTTCTTC

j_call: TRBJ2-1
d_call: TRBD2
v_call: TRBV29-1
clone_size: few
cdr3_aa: CSVVTGTSAHNEQFF
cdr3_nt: TGCAGCGTTGTCACCGGGACTAGCGCTCACAATGAGCAGTTCTTC

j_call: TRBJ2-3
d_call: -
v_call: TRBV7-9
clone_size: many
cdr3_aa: CASRATWTERTDTQYF
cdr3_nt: TGTGCCAGCAGAGCTACTTGGACAGAGCGCACAGATACGCAGTATTTT

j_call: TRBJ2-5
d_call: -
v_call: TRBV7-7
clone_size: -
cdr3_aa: CASSLDGLARETQYF
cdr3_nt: TGTGCCAGCAGCTTAGATGGTCTAGCCAGGGAGACCCAGTACTTC

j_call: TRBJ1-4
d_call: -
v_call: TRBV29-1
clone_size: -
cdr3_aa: CSVGPKGTTNEKLFF
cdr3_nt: TGCAGCGTTGGACCCAAAGGGACAACTAATGAAAAACTGTTTTTT

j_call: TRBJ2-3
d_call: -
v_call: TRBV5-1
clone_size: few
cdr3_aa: CASSFAGSSTDTQYF
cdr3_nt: TGCGCCAGCAGCTTCGCCGGCTCTAGCACAGATACGCAGTATTTT

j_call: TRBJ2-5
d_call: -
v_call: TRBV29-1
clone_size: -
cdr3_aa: CSGITIKETQYF
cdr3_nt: TGCAGCGGAATTACAATTAAAGAGACCCAGTACTTC

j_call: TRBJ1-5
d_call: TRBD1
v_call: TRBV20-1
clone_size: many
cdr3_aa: CSASLTGGRNQPQHF
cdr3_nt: TGCAGTGCTAGCCTGACAGGGGGCAGGAATCAGCCCCAGCATTTT

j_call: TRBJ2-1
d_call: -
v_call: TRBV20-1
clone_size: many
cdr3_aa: CSALPGSYFSYNEQFF
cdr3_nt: TGCAGTGCTTTGCCGGGGTCTTACTTCTCCTACAATGAGCAGTTCTTC

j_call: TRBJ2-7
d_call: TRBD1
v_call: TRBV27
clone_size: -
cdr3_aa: CATLPTGGPYEQYF
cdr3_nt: TGTGCCACCCTACCGACAGGGGGGCCCTACGAGCAGTACTTC

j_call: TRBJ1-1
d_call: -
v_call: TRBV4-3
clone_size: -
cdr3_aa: CASSEDKVRNTEAFF
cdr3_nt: TGCGCCAGCAGCGAAGACAAGGTCCGGAACACTGAAGCTTTCTTT

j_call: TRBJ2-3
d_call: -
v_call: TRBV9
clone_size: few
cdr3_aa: CASSVGGHNTDTQYF
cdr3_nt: TGTGCCAGCAGCGTAGGTGGGCACAACACAGATACGCAGTATTTT

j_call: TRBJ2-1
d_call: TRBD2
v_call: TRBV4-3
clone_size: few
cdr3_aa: CASSQEASGIDEQFF
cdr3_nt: TGCGCCAGCAGCCAAGAGGCTAGCGGGATCGATGAGCAGTTCTTC

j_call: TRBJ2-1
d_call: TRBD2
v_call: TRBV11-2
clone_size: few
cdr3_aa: CASSLSPSGLYNEQFF
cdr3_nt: TGTGCCAGCAGCTTATCCCCTAGCGGTCTCTACAATGAGCAGTTCTTC

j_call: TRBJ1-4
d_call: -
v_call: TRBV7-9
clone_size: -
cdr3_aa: CASSSGQGKEKLFF
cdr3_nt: TGTGCCAGCAGCTCAGGGCAGGGGAAGGAAAAACTGTTTTTT

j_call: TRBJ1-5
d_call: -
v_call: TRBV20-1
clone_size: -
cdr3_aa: CSLGRDQNQPQHF
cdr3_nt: TGCAGCCTGGGCCGGGACCAAAATCAGCCCCAGCATTTT

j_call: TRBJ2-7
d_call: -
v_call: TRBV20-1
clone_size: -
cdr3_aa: CSANPWNQVSSYEQYF
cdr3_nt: TGCAGTGCTAACCCCTGGAATCAAGTCAGTTCCTACGAGCAGTACTTC

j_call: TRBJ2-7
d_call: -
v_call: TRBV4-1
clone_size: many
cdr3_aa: CASSQGEGMDEQYF
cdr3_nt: TGCGCCAGCAGCCAAGGAGAGGGGATGGACGAGCAGTACTTC

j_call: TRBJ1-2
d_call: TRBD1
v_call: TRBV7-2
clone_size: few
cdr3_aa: CASSLAWDRGDYGYTF
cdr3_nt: TGTGCCAGCAGCTTAGCGTGGGACAGGGGAGACTATGGCTACACCTTC

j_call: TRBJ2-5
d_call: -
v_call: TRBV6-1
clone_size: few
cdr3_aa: CASSHGQPRGTQYF
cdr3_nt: TGTGCCAGCAGCCACGGACAGCCACGGGGGACCCAGTACTTC

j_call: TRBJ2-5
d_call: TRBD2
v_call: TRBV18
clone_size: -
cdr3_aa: CASQSLHTTSGGLPGETQYF
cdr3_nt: TGTGCCAGCCAAAGCCTCCATACGACAAGCGGGGGCCTACCGGGGGAGACCCAGTACTTC

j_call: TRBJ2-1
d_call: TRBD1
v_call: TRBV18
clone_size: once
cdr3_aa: CASSPRDRYYNEQFF
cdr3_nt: TGTGCCAGCTCACCCCGGGACAGGTACTACAATGAGCAGTTCTTC

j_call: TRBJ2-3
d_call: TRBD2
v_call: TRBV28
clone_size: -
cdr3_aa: CASSLRVAGTSGSTDTQYF
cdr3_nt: TGTGCCAGCAGTTTAAGGGTGGCCGGAACTAGCGGAAGCACAGATACGCAGTATTTT

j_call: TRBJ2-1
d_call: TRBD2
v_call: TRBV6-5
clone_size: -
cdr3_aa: CASSWTSRSSYNEQFF
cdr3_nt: TGTGCCAGCAGTTGGACTAGCAGGAGCTCCTACAATGAGCAGTTCTTC

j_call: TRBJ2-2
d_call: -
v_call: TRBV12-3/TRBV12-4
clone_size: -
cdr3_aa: CASSLLAYVTVELFF
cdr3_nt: TGTGCCAGCAGTTTACTTGCCTACGTCACCGTGGAGCTGTTTTTT

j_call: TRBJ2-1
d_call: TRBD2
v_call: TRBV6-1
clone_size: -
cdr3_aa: CASSPSGSHSYNEQFF
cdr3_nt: TGTGCCAGCAGCCCTAGCGGGAGTCACTCCTACAATGAGCAGTTCTTC

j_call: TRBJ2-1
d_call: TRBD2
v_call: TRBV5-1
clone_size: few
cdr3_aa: CASSLGSGRAYNEQFF
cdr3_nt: TGCGCCAGCAGCTTGGGTAGCGGGAGGGCCTACAATGAGCAGTTCTTC

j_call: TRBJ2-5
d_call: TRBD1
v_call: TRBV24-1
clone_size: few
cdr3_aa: CATSDVGQGRETQYF
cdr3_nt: TGTGCCACCAGTGATGTGGGACAGGGGAGGGAGACCCAGTACTTC

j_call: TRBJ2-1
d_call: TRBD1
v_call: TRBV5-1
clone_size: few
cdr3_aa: CASRQGYESEVLNEQFF
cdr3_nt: TGCGCCAGTAGACAGGGTTACGAATCGGAAGTTCTCAATGAGCAGTTCTTC

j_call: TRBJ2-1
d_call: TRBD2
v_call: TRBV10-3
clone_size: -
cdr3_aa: CAISESMVIAGDEQFF
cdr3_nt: TGTGCCATCAGTGAGTCAATGGTAATAGCGGGAGATGAGCAGTTCTTC

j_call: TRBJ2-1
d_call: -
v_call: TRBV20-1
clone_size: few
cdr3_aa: CSARGRTPGFPSYEQFF
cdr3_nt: TGCAGTGCTAGAGGAAGGACACCCGGTTTTCCCTCCTATGAGCAGTTCTTC

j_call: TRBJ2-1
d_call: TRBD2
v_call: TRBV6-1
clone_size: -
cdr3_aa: CASRGLVSFNEQFF
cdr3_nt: TGTGCCAGCAGGGGACTAGTGTCATTCAATGAGCAGTTCTTC

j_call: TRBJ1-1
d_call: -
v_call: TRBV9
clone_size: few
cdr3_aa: CASSVEEGALEAFF
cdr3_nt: TGTGCCAGCAGCGTAGAAGAGGGAGCGCTTGAAGCTTTCTTT

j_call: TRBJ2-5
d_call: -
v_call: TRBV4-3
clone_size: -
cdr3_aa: CASSSWRGQETQYF
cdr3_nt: TGCGCCAGCAGTTCCTGGAGGGGGCAAGAGACCCAGTACTTC

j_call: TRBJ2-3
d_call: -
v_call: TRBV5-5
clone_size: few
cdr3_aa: CASSLFTFASAADTQYF
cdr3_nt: TGTGCCAGCAGCTTGTTTACTTTCGCTAGCGCCGCAGATACGCAGTATTTT

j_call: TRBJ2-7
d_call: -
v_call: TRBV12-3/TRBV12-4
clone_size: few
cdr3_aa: CASSFISGSYEQYF
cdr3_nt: TGTGCCAGCAGTTTTATCAGCGGATCCTACGAGCAGTACTTC

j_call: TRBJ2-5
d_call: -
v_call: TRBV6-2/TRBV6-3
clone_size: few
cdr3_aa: CASNLLAQETQYF
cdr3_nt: TGTGCCAGCAACCTCCTGGCCCAAGAGACCCAGTACTTC

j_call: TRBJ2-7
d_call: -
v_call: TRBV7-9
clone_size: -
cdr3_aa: CASSFGFLYEQYF
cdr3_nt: TGTGCCAGCAGCTTCGGCTTTCTATACGAGCAGTACTTC

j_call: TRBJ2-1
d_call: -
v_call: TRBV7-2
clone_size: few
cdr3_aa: CASSLGGRGRYNEQFF
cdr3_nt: TGTGCCAGCAGCTTAGGAGGCAGGGGAAGGTACAATGAGCAGTTCTTC

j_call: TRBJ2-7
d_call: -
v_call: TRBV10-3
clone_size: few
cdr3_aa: CAISEVSPSYEQYF
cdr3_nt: TGTGCCATCAGTGAAGTGAGCCCATCCTACGAGCAGTACTTC

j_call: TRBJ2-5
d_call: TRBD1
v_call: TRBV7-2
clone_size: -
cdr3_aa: CASTSGQARRETQYF
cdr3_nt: TGTGCCAGCACCTCGGGACAGGCCCGTCGGGAGACCCAGTACTTC

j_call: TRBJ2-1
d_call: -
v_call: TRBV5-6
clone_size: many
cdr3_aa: CASSSDLYNEQFF
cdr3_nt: TGTGCCAGCAGCTCGGACCTGTACAATGAGCAGTTCTTC

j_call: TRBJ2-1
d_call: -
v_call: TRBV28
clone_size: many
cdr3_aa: CASSPRGGSGQFF
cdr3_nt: TGTGCCAGCAGTCCAAGGGGTGGTTCGGGGCAGTTCTTC

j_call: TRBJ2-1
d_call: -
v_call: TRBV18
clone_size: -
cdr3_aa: CASSGQTRVSYNEQFF
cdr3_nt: TGTGCCAGCTCAGGCCAAACTCGCGTCTCCTACAATGAGCAGTTCTTC

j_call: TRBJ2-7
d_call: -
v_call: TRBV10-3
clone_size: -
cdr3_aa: CAISPAESSYEQYF
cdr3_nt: TGTGCCATCAGTCCGGCAGAAAGCTCCTACGAGCAGTACTTC